The rows below give T cell receptor beta chains drawn from one sample of a study of shared clonotypes between healthy human individuals. The data were produced by immunoSEQ multiplex PCR, yet TCRdb's version contains in-frame clones alone and is incomplete. The sample carries roughly 1,800,000 clones, about 95% recorded once. Sequences were obtained from naive CD8+ T cells sorted from blood. These receptors were obtained from a man aged 18 to 29 in good health. CDR3s include the opening cysteine and the closing phenylalanine or tryptophan. D genes are given only for firm matches. Size is stated for part of the rows, as once, few or many counts, or as a class when the clone is expanded.

TRBD1	TRBV9	-	TRBJ1-1	CASSSVDRGPTEAFF	TGTGCCAGCAGCTCCGTCGACAGGGGGCCCACTGAAGCTTTCTTT
TRBD1	TRBV27	-	TRBJ1-1	CASSPLDRVDTEAFF	TGTGCCAGCAGTCCGTTGGACAGGGTCGACACTGAAGCTTTCTTT
TRBD1	TRBV9	-	TRBJ1-1	CASSAGTGMGNTEAFF	TGTGCCAGCAGCGCGGGGACAGGGATGGGGAACACTGAAGCTTTCTTT
-	TRBV28	-	TRBJ1-6	CASSLFGSPLHF	TGTGCCAGCAGTTTATTCGGGTCACCCCTCCACTTT
-	TRBV28	-	TRBJ1-1	CASIGDNANRADTEAFF	TGTGCCAGCATCGGCGACAATGCGAACAGGGCAGACACTGAAGCTTTCTTT
TRBD1	TRBV5-6	-	TRBJ2-5	CASSFWAGGETQYF	TGTGCCAGCAGCTTCTGGGCAGGGGGTGAGACCCAGTACTTC
TRBD2	TRBV4-1	-	TRBJ2-2	CASSRGGAGTGELFF	TGCGCCAGCAGCCGGGGAGGGGCAGGGACCGGGGAGCTGTTTTTT
TRBD1	TRBV10-1	-	TRBJ1-2	CASSESLTGPANYGYTF	TGCGCCAGCAGTGAGTCGTTGACAGGGCCAGCTAACTATGGCTACACCTTC
-	TRBV28	-	TRBJ2-3	CASSLAGGTDTQYF	TGTGCCAGCAGTTTAGCAGGGGGCACAGATACGCAGTATTTT
-	TRBV4-3	-	TRBJ2-7	CASSLTTRATYEQYF	TGCGCCAGCAGCCTAACGACACGGGCGACCTACGAGCAGTACTTC
-	TRBV25-1	-	TRBJ1-1	CASSPGPNTEAFF	TGTGCCAGCTCCCCAGGGCCGAACACTGAAGCTTTCTTT
TRBD2	TRBV4-2	once	TRBJ2-5	CASSQEYYLAGEETQYF	TGTGCCAGCAGCCAAGAGTACTACCTAGCGGGGGAAGAGACCCAGTACTTC
TRBD1	TRBV30	-	TRBJ2-2	CAWGRQGSGELFF	TGTGCCTGGGGGAGACAGGGTTCCGGGGAGCTGTTTTTT
-	TRBV27	-	TRBJ2-2	CASAHGVTGELFF	TGTGCCAGCGCCCACGGGGTCACCGGGGAGCTGTTTTTT
-	TRBV6-5	-	TRBJ1-1	CASSYNGMNTEAFF	TGTGCCAGCAGTTACAACGGAATGAACACTGAAGCTTTCTTT
TRBD1	TRBV19	-	TRBJ2-7	CASSMASGTGYEQYF	TGTGCCAGTAGTATGGCCTCCGGGACAGGCTACGAGCAGTACTTC
-	TRBV11-2	-	TRBJ1-5	CASSQGNQPQHF	TGTGCCAGCAGCCAGGGGAATCAGCCCCAGCATTTT
-	TRBV6-1	-	TRBJ1-6	CASSEGGNSPLHF	TGTGCCAGCAGTGAGGGCGGTAATTCACCCCTCCACTTT
-	TRBV30	-	TRBJ2-7	CAFSSASYEQYF	TGTGCCTTCTCTAGCGCCTCCTACGAGCAGTACTTC
-	TRBV15	-	TRBJ2-7	CATSGQGMDEQYF	TGTGCCACCAGCGGTCAGGGAATGGACGAGCAGTACTTC
TRBD1	TRBV6-6	-	TRBJ1-1	CASSYYRTGPHPKAFF	TGTGCCAGCAGTTACTACCGGACAGGGCCCCATCCTAAAGCTTTCTTT
-	TRBV25-1	few	TRBJ1-6	CASSIQGYSPLHF	TGTGCCAGCAGTATACAGGGTTATTCACCCCTCCACTTT
-	TRBV11-2	-	TRBJ1-1	CASSTGTGMTLDPEAFF	TGTGCCAGCAGCACGGGGACGGGGATGACCTTGGACCCCGAAGCTTTCTTT
TRBD2	TRBV4-3	-	TRBJ2-1	CASSQDWGLAENNEQFF	TGCGCCAGCAGCCAAGATTGGGGACTAGCGGAAAACAATGAGCAGTTCTTC
-	TRBV30	once	TRBJ2-1	CAWSPGGSEQFF	TGTGCCTGGAGCCCCGGGGGTAGTGAGCAGTTCTTC
TRBD2	TRBV6-6	-	TRBJ2-5	CASSHKTSESQETQYF	TGTGCCAGCAGTCACAAGACTAGCGAGAGCCAAGAGACCCAGTACTTC
-	TRBV7-8	-	TRBJ2-6	CASRERANVLTF	TGTGCCAGCAGGGAACGGGCCAACGTCCTGACTTTC
-	TRBV4-1	-	TRBJ2-2	CASSQGLGTGELFF	TGCGCCAGCAGCCAAGGATTAGGGACCGGGGAGCTGTTTTTT
-	TRBV11-2	few	TRBJ1-5	CASSLEEGWPQHF	TGTGCCAGCAGCTTAGAAGAAGGGTGGCCCCAGCATTTT
-	TRBV5-4	-	TRBJ2-7	CASSPSPLEQYF	TGTGCCAGCAGCCCCTCCCCTCTCGAGCAGTACTTC
-	TRBV18	-	TRBJ2-2	CASSTEENTGELFF	TGTGCCAGCTCTACGGAGGAAAACACCGGGGAGCTGTTTTTT
-	TRBV5-1	-	TRBJ1-1	CASSLGWEDTEAFF	TGCGCCAGCAGCTTGGGCTGGGAAGACACTGAAGCTTTCTTT
TRBD1	TRBV6-1	-	TRBJ2-7	CASSFFPGQGYEQYF	TGTGCCAGCAGTTTTTTCCCGGGACAGGGCTACGAGCAGTACTTC
-	TRBV6-6	-	TRBJ1-5	CASSYRPDYNQPQHF	TGTGCCAGCAGTTACCGGCCAGATTACAATCAGCCCCAGCATTTT
-	TRBV9	-	TRBJ2-2	CASSGGLDTGELFF	TGTGCCAGCAGCGGAGGGTTGGACACCGGGGAGCTGTTTTTT
-	TRBV6-5	-	TRBJ2-1	CASSYTFQGEQFF	TGTGCCAGCAGTTACACGTTCCAGGGGGAGCAGTTCTTC
-	TRBV6-7	-	TRBJ2-7	CASSWRCPVYEQYF	TGTGCCAGCAGTTGGCGGTGCCCCGTCTACGAGCAGTACTTC
TRBD1	TRBV7-9	once	TRBJ2-1	CASSLRDRGNNEQFF	TGTGCCAGCAGTCTCCGGGACAGGGGTAACAATGAGCAGTTCTTC
-	TRBV6-5	-	TRBJ2-7	CASGGTLYEQYF	TGTGCCAGCGGGGGAACCCTCTACGAGCAGTACTTC
-	TRBV9	-	TRBJ2-2	CASSVGESGELFF	TGTGCCAGCAGCGTGGGGGAATCCGGGGAGCTGTTTTTT
-	TRBV4-2	-	TRBJ2-1	CASSHLSRNEQFF	TGTGCCAGCAGCCATCTTAGTCGGAATGAGCAGTTCTTC
-	TRBV6-6	-	TRBJ2-1	CATSPTGPTYNEQFF	TGTGCCACCTCCCCTACGGGACCAACCTACAATGAGCAGTTCTTC
-	TRBV12-1	-	TRBJ2-7	CASSCGTSGGLRLEQYF	TGTGCCAGCAGCTGCGGGACTAGCGGGGGACTCCGGCTCGAGCAGTACTTC
TRBD1	TRBV19	-	TRBJ2-7	CASSIDTGVDYEQYF	TGTGCCAGTAGTATTGACACAGGGGTGGACTACGAGCAGTACTTC
-	TRBV4-2	-	TRBJ1-3	CASSQDVGVSGNTIYF	TGTGCCAGCAGCCAAGATGTTGGGGTCTCTGGAAACACCATATATTTT
-	TRBV6-5	once	TRBJ2-5	CASSWRQAQETQYF	TGTGCCAGCAGTTGGCGACAGGCTCAAGAGACCCAGTACTTC
TRBD1	TRBV2	-	TRBJ2-7	CASSEWQGEYEQYF	TGTGCCAGCAGTGAGTGGCAGGGGGAGTACGAGCAGTACTTC
-	TRBV10-3	-	TRBJ1-1	CAISERGPLNTEAFF	TGTGCCATCAGTGAAAGGGGACCCCTTAACACTGAAGCTTTCTTT
TRBD2	TRBV10-3	-	TRBJ2-7	CAISEVAGNYEQYF	TGTGCCATCAGTGAGGTAGCGGGGAACTACGAGCAGTACTTC
-	TRBV7-9	-	TRBJ2-2	CASSFAGRNTGELFF	TGTGCCAGCAGCTTTGCGGGAAGGAACACCGGGGAGCTGTTTTTT
-	TRBV2	-	TRBJ1-6	CASNSVGLDSPLHF	TGTGCCAGCAACTCAGTAGGGTTGGATTCACCCCTCCACTTT
-	TRBV9	-	TRBJ1-5	CASSVEPYQPQHF	TGTGCCAGCAGCGTAGAACCGTACCAGCCCCAGCATTTT
-	TRBV19	-	TRBJ2-1	CASSMTGYNEQFF	TGTGCCAGTAGTATGACAGGATACAATGAGCAGTTCTTC
-	TRBV28	-	TRBJ2-7	CASSLSSSYEQYF	TGTGCCAGCAGTTTATCCAGCTCCTACGAGCAGTACTTC
-	TRBV28	-	TRBJ1-1	CASSFMGLAEAFF	TGTGCCAGCAGTTTCATGGGTCTGGCTGAAGCTTTCTTT
-	TRBV5-4	-	TRBJ2-7	CASSLAGEGPYEQYF	TGTGCCAGCAGCTTGGCCGGCGAGGGGCCCTACGAGCAGTACTTC
-	TRBV7-8	-	TRBJ2-2	CASSLGPGTDTGELFF	TGTGCCAGCAGCTTAGGCCCAGGGACGGACACCGGGGAGCTGTTTTTT